The clone carrying this T cell receptor (beta chain) was detected a few times. Sequencing was performed with immunoSEQ multiplex PCR; in TCRdb, only in-frame clones are kept and a portion is missing. Of 150,000 or so clones in the sample, 75% to 95% were seen once. The sample is drawn from a study of control samples from healthy donors and cancer patients. Trimming removed 5 bases from V and 0 bases from J, with 14 bases in between. The CDR3 is 16 amino acids. Germline V gene sequence: CDR1 ENHRY, CDR2 SYGVKD. The chain combines TRBV10-3 with TRBJ1-3; TRBD1 is a possible D gene (5 bases). This receptor was identified in a man aged 40-55 years in good health. Input material: blood. The DNA for the CDR3 is TGTGCCATCAGTCCCTCCGGAGGGGTCTCTGGAAACACCATATATTTT. It encodes CAISPSGGVSGNTIYF.